This T cell receptor beta chain was identified during a study of blood T cell repertoires in COVID-19. Whole-study context: Material from acute and convalescent COVID-19 was sourced from the United States, Italy and Spain. T cells, B-cell-depleted T cells, or PBMCs provided the cDNA or gDNA that served as material.

Authors' methods: Estimation of nucleated cell counts relied on the amplification of reference gene primers. Libraries were prepared by immunoSEQ multiplex PCR; TCRdb keeps only in-frame clonotypes and omits some of them. V and J calls and clone size are as listed in that table; D and trimming were resolved from the DNA. The profile covers 60,000 to 80,000 clones, with 85% to 90% appearing a single time and over 15% taken by the ten largest. The CDR3 length is 15 residues. J lost 4 bases, V lost 5 bases, and 6 bases had no gene match. Germline CDR1 SGHKS, CDR2 YYEKEE (reference sequence). This TCR came from a woman aged 55-69 years with COVID-19, enrolled during active disease. Specimen: peripheral blood. V gene TRBV5-5 combines with J gene TRBJ2-1; 10 bases are a match to TRBD2. The CDR3 is CASRSGLAAYNEQFF. In nucleotides, the CDR3 is TGTGCCAGCAGGAGCGGACTAGCGGCGTACAATGAGCAGTTCTTC. Full variable domain (rest looked up from reference TRBV5-5 and TRBJ2-1): DAGVTQSPTHLIKTRGQQVTLRCSPISGHKSVSWYQQVLGQGPQFIFQYYEKEERGRGNFPDRFSARQFPNYSSELNVNALLLGDSALYLCASRSGLAAYNEQFFGPGTRLTVL.